This TCR beta chain is drawn from a study of shared clonotypes between healthy human individuals. Notes on the study in general: Depth was large, yet rarefaction showed that sorted-subset sequencing was incomplete. With a handful of donors compared, roughly 4.9% of naive CD4 clonotypes were shared.

CDR1 is MNHEY and CDR2 is SMNVEV in the germline V gene (reference sequence). Trimming removed 6 bases from V and 2 bases from J, with 11 bases in between. This CDR3 spans 14 amino acids. Once extracted for a subset, genomic DNA was divided evenly among several immunoSEQ plates. A roughly 220 ng quantity of DNA, approximately 29,000 T cell genomes, went into the sorted-subset replicate PCRs. Profiling relied on immunoSEQ multiplex PCR, and the TCRdb table lists in-frame clones only, not all of them. The sample carries roughly 2 million clones, roughly 94% recorded once. CD8 cells regarded as naive lacked CD45RO, were positively chosen for CCR7, and omitted terminally differentiated effector memory CD45RA+ cells. A remark on this clone: Antigen unknown.

Sequenced sample: naive CD8+ T cells sorted from blood. The chain couples TRBV27 to TRBJ2-1; maybe TRBD1 (6 bases). This TCR came from a young man in good health. The CDR3 loop is CASSIRGTYNEQFF. CDR3 in DNA: TGTGCCAGCAGCATCAGGGGAACCTACAATGAGCAGTTCTTC.